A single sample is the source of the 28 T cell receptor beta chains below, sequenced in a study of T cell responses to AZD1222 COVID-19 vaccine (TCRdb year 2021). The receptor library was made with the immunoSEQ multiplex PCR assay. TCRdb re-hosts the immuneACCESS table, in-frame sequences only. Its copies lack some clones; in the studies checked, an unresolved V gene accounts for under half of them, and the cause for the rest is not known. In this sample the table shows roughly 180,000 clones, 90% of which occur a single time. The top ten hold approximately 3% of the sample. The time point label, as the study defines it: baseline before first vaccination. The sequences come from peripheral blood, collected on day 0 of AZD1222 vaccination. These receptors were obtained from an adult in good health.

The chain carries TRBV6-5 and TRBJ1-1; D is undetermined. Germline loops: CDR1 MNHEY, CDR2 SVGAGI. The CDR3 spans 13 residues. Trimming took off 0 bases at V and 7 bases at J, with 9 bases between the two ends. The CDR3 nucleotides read TGTGCCAGCAGTTACTCGGTGTCCTATGAAGCTTTCTTT. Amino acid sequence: CASSYSVSYEAFF.

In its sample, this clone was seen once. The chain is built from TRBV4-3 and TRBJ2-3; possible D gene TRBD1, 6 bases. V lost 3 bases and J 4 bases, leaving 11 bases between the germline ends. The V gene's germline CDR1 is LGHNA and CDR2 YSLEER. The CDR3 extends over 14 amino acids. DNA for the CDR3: TGCGCCAGCAGCCAGGATACAGGGCCAGATACGCAGTATTTT. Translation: CASSQDTGPDTQYF.

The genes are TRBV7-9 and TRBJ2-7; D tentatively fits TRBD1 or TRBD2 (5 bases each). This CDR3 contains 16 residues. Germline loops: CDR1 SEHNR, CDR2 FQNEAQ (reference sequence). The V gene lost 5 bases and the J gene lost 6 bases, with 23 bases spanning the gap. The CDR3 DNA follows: TGTGCCAGCAGCCCCAGAATGGGGGATTTTGGGTCCGAGCAGTACTTC. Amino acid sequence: CASSPRMGDFGSEQYF.

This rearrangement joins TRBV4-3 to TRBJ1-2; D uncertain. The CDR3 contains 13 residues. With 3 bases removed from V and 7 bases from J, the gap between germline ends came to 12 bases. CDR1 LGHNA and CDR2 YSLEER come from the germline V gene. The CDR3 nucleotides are TGCGCCAGCAGCCATGAGCGATCGGGTGGCTACACCTTC. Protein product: CASSHERSGGYTF.

In DNA, the CDR3 is TGTGCCAGCAGCGTAGAAGAGACCCAGTACTTC. Translating it yields CASSVEETQYF. The chain links TRBV9 to TRBJ2-5; no clear D. The CDR3 has 11 amino acids. Germline CDR1 SGDLS, CDR2 YYNGEE. V dropped 0 bases and J dropped 3 bases, with 0 bases sitting between them.

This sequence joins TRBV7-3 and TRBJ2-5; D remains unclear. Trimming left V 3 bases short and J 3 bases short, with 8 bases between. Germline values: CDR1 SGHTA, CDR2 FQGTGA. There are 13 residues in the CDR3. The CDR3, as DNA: TGTGCCAGCAGCTTTGGTAAAAAAGAGACCCAGTACTTC. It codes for CASSFGKKETQYF. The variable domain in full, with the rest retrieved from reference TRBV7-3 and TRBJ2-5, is GAGVSQTPSNKVTEKGKYVELRCDPISGHTALYWYRQSLGQGPEFLIYFQGTGAADDSGLPNDRFFAVRPEGSVSTLKIQRTERGDSAVYLCASSFGKKETQYFGPGTRLLVL.

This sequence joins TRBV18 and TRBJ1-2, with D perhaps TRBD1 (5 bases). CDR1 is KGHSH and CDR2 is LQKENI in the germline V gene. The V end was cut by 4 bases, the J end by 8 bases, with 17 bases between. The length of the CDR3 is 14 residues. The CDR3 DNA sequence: TGTGCCAGCTCACATAACCAGGGTGCAGGGGGCTACACCTTC. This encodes CASSHNQGAGGYTF.

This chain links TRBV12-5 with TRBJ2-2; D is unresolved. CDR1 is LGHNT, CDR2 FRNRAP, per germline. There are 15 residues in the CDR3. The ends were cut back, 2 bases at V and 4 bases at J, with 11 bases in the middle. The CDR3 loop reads CASGLSSQPTGELFF. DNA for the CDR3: TGTGCTAGTGGTTTGTCCAGCCAGCCCACCGGGGAGCTGTTTTTT.

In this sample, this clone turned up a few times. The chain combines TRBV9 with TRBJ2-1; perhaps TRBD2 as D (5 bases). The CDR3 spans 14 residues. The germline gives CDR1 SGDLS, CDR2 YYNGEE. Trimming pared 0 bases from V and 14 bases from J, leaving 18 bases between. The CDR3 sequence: CASSVVNKRGKKFF. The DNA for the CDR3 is TGTGCCAGCAGCGTAGTTAACAAGCGAGGGAAAAAGTTCTTC.

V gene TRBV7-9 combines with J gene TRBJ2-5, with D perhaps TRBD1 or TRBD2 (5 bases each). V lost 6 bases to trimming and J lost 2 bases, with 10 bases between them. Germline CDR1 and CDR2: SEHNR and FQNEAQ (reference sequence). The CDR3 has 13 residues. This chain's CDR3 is CASSPGGQETQYF. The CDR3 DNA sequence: TGTGCCAGCAGTCCTGGGGGACAAGAGACCCAGTACTTC.

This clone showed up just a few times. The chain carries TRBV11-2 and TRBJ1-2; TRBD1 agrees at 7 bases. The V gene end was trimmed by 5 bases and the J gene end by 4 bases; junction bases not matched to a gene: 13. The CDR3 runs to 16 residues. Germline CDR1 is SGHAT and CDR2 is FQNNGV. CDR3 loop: CASSARPTGLGYGYTF. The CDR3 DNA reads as TGTGCCAGCAGCGCCCGACCGACAGGGCTAGGCTATGGCTACACCTTC.

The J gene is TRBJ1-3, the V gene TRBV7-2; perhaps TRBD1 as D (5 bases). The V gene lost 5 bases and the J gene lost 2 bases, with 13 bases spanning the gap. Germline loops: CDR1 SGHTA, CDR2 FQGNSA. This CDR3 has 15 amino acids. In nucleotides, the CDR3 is TGTGCCAGCAGCGACAGACCGGGTCCTGGAAACACCATATATTTT. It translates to CASSDRPGPGNTIYF.

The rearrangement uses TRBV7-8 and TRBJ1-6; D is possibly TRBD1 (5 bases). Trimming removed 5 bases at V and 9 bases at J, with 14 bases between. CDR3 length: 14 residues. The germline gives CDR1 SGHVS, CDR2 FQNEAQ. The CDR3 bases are TGTGCCAGCAGCCTTGGGACCCAGAGTTCACCCCTCCACTTT. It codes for CASSLGTQSSPLHF.

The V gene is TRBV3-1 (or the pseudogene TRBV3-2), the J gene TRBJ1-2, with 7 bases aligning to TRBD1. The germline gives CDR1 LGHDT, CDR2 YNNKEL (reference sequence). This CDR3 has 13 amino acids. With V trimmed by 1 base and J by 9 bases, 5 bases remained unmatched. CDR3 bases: TGTGCCAGCAGCCAAGGTCGGGACAGCAGCTACACCTTC. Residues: CASSQGRDSSYTF.

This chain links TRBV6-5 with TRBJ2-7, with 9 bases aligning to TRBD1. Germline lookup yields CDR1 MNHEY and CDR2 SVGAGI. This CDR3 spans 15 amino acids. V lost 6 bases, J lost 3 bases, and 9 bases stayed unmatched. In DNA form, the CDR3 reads TGTGCCAGCAGAACAGGGGGCCGGGACCGCTACGAGCAGTACTTC. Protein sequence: CASRTGGRDRYEQYF.

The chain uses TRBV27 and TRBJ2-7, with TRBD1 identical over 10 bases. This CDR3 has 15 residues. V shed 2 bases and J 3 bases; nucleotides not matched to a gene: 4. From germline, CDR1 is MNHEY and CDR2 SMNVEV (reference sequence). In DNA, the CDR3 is TGTGCCAGCAGTTTAACCGGGACAGGGGACTACGAGCAGTACTTC. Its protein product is CASSLTGTGDYEQYF.

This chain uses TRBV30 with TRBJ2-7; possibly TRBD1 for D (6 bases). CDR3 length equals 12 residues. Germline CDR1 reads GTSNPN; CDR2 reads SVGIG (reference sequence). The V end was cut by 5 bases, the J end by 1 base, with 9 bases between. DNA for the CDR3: TGTGCCTGGGCAAGGGGGTCCTACGAGCAGTACTTC. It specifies CAWARGSYEQYF.

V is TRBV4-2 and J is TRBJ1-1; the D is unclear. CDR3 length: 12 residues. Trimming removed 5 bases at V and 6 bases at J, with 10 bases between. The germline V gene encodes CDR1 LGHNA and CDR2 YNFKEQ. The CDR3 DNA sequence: TGTGCCAGCAGCTCTCGCCTGTCTGAAGCTTTCTTT. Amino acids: CASSSRLSEAFF.

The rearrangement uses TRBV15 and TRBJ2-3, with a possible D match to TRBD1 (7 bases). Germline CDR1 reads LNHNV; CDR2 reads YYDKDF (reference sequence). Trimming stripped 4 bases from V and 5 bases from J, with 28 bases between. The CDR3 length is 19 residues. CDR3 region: CATSTRGGGAGVGVDTQYF. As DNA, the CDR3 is TGTGCCACCAGCACAAGAGGAGGGGGCGCGGGCGTTGGCGTAGATACGCAGTATTTT.

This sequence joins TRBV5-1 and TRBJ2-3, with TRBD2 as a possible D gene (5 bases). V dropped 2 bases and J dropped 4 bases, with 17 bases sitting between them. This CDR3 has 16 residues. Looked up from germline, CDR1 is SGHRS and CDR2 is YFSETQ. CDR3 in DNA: TGCGCCAGCAGCTTTTATAGTAATTTAGCGTCAGATACGCAGTATTTT. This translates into CASSFYSNLASDTQYF.

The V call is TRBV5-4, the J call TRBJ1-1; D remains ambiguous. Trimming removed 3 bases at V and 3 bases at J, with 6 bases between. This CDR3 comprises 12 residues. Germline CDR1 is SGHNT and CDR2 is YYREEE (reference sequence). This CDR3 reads CASSSPDTEAFF. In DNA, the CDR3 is TGTGCCAGCAGCTCACCCGACACTGAAGCTTTCTTT.

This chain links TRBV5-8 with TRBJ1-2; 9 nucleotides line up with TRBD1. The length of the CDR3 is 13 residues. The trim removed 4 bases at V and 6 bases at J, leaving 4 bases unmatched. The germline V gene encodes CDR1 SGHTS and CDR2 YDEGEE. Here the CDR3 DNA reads TGTGCCAGCAGCCGGGACAGGGTGGATGGCTACACCTTC. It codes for CASSRDRVDGYTF. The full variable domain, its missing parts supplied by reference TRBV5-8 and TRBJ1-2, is EAGVTQSPTHLIKTRGQQATLRCSPISGHTSVYWYQQALGLGLQFLLWYDEGEERNRGNFPPRFSGRQFPNYSSELNVNALELEDSALYLCASSRDRVDGYTFGSGTRLTVV.

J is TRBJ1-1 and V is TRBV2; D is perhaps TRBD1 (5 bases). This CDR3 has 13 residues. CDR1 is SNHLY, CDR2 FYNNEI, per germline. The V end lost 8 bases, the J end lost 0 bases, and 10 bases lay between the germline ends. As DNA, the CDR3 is TGTGCCAGCGGGGGGACCATGAACACTGAAGCTTTCTTT. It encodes CASGGTMNTEAFF.

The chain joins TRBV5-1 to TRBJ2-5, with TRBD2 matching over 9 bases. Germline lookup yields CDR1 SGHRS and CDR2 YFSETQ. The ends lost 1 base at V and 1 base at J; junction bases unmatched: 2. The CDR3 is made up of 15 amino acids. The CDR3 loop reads CASSLTRGGQETQYF. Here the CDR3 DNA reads TGCGCCAGCAGCTTGACGCGGGGGGGCCAAGAGACCCAGTACTTC.

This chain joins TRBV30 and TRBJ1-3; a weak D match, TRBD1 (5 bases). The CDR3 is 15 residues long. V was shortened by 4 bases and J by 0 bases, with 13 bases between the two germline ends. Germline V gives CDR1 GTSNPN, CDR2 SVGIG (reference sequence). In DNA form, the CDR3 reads TGTGCCTGGAAGGACGGGGGATTCTCTGGAAACACCATATATTTT. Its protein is CAWKDGGFSGNTIYF. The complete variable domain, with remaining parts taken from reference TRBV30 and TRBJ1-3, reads SQTIHQWPATLVQPVGSPLSLECTVEGTSNPNLYWYRQAAGRGLQLLFYSVGIGQISSEVPQNLSASRPQDRQFILSSKKLLLSDSGFYLCAWKDGGFSGNTIYFGEGSWLTVV.

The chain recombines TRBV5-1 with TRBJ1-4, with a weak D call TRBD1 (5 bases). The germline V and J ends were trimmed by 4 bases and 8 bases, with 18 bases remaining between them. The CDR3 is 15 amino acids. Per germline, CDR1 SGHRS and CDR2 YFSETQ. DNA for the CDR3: TGCGCCAGCAGCATGACAGCGATTGGGAACGAAAAACTGTTTTTT. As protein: CASSMTAIGNEKLFF.

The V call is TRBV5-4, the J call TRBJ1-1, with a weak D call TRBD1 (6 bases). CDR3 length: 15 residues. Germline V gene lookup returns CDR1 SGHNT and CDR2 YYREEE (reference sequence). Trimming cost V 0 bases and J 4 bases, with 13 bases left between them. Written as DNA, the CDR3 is TGTGCCAGCAGCTTGGACTGGGGGGCCGGCACTGAAGCTTTCTTT. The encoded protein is CASSLDWGAGTEAFF.

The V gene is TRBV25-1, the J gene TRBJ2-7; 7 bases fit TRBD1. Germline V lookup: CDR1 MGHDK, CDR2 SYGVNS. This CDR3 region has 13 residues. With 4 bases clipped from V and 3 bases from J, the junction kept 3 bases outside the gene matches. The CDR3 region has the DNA TGTGCCAGCAGTGTCCGGGACAGCTACGAGCAGTACTTC. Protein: CASSVRDSYEQYF.